The next 28 T cell receptor beta chains were all read from a single sample in a study of T cell clonality in common variable immunodeficiency (dated by TCRdb to about 2015). Libraries were made using the immunoSEQ multiplex PCR assay. TCRdb holds this immuneACCESS table with in-frame rearrangements only. Some clones are missing; in checked studies, unresolved V genes explain under half, and the rest has no known cause. Listed for this sample are tens of thousands of clones, none observed only a single time. Clones ranked in the top ten supply roughly a tenth of the sample. Sequencing was done on a sample of peripheral blood mononuclear cells. Receptor source: a person aged 18 to 75 in good health.

This clone was seen ten or more times. The read stops 3 residues short of the end of the CDR3; the missing end is completed from the germline J gene. The J gene is TRBJ2-7, the V gene TRBV20-1; TRBD1 might be the D (6 bases). Trimming left V 3 bases short and J 6 bases short, with 12 bases between. The CDR3 length is 12 residues. The germline V gene has CDR1 DFQATT and CDR2 SNEGSKA (reference sequence). The CDR3 loop is CSASPQGGEQYF. The sequenced part of the CDR3 DNA is TGCAGTGCTAGCCCACAGGGCGGCGAG.

The sample holds many counts of this clone. The read finishes 3 residues shy of the CDR3 end, and the germline J gene is used to complete it. The rearrangement uses TRBV6-2 or TRBV6-3 and TRBJ2-7; 12 bases line up with TRBD2. Per germline, CDR1 MNHEY and CDR2 SVGEGT. The CDR3 spans 15 residues. Trimming cost V 6 bases and J 5 bases; bases outside gene matches: 8. The sequenced part of the CDR3 DNA is TGTGCCAGCAGCCTTCGGACTAGCGGGACCGACGAG. Its translation is CASSLRTSGTDE. The entire CDR3 is CASSLRTSGTDEQYF.

This clone showed up just a few times. The read is 3 residues too short to cover the CDR3 end, so that end is filled in from the germline J gene. V is TRBV2 and J is TRBJ2-3; the match to TRBD1 covers 9 bases. The germline CDR1 and CDR2 sequences are SNHLY and FYNNEI. CDR3 length equals 16 residues. Incomplete CDR3 DNA: TGTGCCAGCAGCGACTTAACCGGGACAGGGCATCAGCCG. Its translation: CASSDLTGTGHQP. The entire CDR3 sequence reads CASSDLTGTGHQPQYF.

This clone showed up many times. The observed sequence ends 3 residues before the CDR3 terminus, with the missing tail filled in from the germline J gene. This chain joins TRBV29-1 and TRBJ2-6; weak D call: TRBD1 (6 bases). The CDR3 length is 14 residues. V dropped 7 bases and J dropped 0 bases, with 10 bases sitting between them. Germline CDR1 is SQVTM and CDR2 is ANQGSEA. CDR3 protein: CSALGGSGANVLTF. Incomplete CDR3 DNA: TGCAGCGCCTTAGGGGGCTCTGGGGCCAACGTC.

This clone was counted many times. The CDR3 extends 3 residues past the end of the read, so its final part is completed from the germline J gene. The chain has TRBV10-3 and TRBJ2-5, with D tentatively TRBD2 (6 bases). In germline, CDR1 is ENHRY, CDR2 SYGVKD. The V gene lost 2 bases and the J gene lost 5 bases, with 12 bases spanning the gap. The CDR3 totals 14 residues. CDR3 loop: CAISEIRGLETQYF. The part of the CDR3 DNA that was read is TGTGCCATCAGTGAGATCCGGGGGTTGGAGACC.

This clone was counted many times. The read halts 3 residues ahead of the CDR3 end, with the missing end drawn from the germline J gene. V is TRBV6-1 and J is TRBJ2-1; no firm D call. CDR1 is MNHNS and CDR2 is SASEGT in the germline V gene. The CDR3 spans 13 residues. V shed 4 bases and J shed 9 bases, with 13 bases lying between them. CDR3: CASSGDLSGEQFF. CDR3 DNA, as far as it was read: TGTGCCAGCAGTGGTGACCTGTCGGGTGAG.

The table lists this clone with many counts. The CDR3 extends 3 residues past the end of the read, so its final part is completed from the germline J gene. This chain connects TRBV3-1 (or the pseudogene TRBV3-2) to TRBJ2-7, with a possible D match to TRBD2 (6 bases). The CDR3 has 14 residues. Trimming shortened V by 3 bases and J by 3 bases, and 12 bases separated the two germline ends. The germline CDR1 and CDR2 sequences are LGHDT and YNNKEL (reference sequence). CDR3 sequence reads: CASSQGWTNYEQYF. CDR3 DNA, as far as it was read: TGTGCCAGCAGCCAGGGGTGGACTAACTACGAG.

This clone is medium-sized. The CDR3 extends 3 residues past the end of the read, so its final part is completed from the germline J gene. This sequence joins TRBV30 and TRBJ1-4, with a weak D call TRBD1 (5 bases). The CDR3 spans 12 residues. CDR1 and CDR2 (germline): GTSNPN, SVGIG (reference sequence). The CDR3 loop is CAWSVLREKLFF. The CDR3 DNA, read in part, is TGTGCCTGGAGTGTACTCAGGGAGAAA.

This clone showed up many times. With the read ending 3 residues before the CDR3 end, the germline J gene is used to fill in that end. V is TRBV18 and J is TRBJ2-7; the D gene is possibly TRBD1 (5 bases). V lost 0 bases and J lost 5, with 14 bases in between. The germline V gene has CDR1 KGHSH and CDR2 LQKENI. CDR3 length: 15 residues. CDR3 amino acids: CASSPPGLSGNEQYF. The DNA read from the CDR3 is TGTGCCAGCTCACCACCGGGGCTCTCTGGGAACGAG.

This clone has at least ten counts. Sequencing ends 3 residues short of the CDR3 end; the germline J gene provides the rest. The chain joins TRBV4-2 to TRBJ1-6; D call uncertain. CDR1 and CDR2 (germline): LGHNA, YNFKEQ. The V end lost 4 bases, the J end lost 7 bases, and 14 bases lay between the germline ends. The CDR3 covers 15 residues. The CDR3 bases that were read are TGTGCCAGCAGCCCAAACCCTCAGGAGAATTCACCC. Encoded protein: CASSPNPQENSP. The whole CDR3 region reads CASSPNPQENSPLHF.

This clone was picked up a small number of times. This may arise from a read error, as a much more abundant clone is one base away. The read gets to within 3 residues of the CDR3 end, and the germline J gene fills in the rest. The chain has TRBV2 and TRBJ1-3; D perhaps matches TRBD1 (5 bases). Trimming removed 4 bases at V and 0 bases at J, with 10 bases between. CDR3 length: 15 amino acids. The germline V gene has CDR1 SNHLY and CDR2 FYNNEI. The CDR3 is CASSAPGNSGNTIYF. Incomplete CDR3 DNA: TGTGCCAGCAGTGCGCCAGGGAACTCTGGAAACACC.

This clone was observed many times. CDR3 sequence: CSARDPQRGSTDTQYF. The DNA read from the CDR3 is TGCAGTGCTAGAGATCCCCAGCGGGGTAGCACAGATACG. The gene calls are TRBV20-1 and TRBJ2-3; 7 bases fit TRBD2. The read terminates 3 residues ahead of where the CDR3 ends, so the germline J gene completes it. Trimming removed 0 bases from V and 0 bases from J; junction bases left unmatched: 6. The germline V gene encodes CDR1 DFQATT and CDR2 SNEGSKA (reference sequence). The CDR3 extends over 16 amino acids.

This clone was recorded at least ten times. The sequenced fragment ends 3 residues before the CDR3 boundary, so the rest is inferred from the germline J gene. The chain recombines TRBV7-2 with TRBJ2-5; 9 positions match TRBD2. Trimming removed 0 bases from V and 2 bases from J; junction bases left unmatched: 4. This CDR3 region has 16 residues. CDR1 is SGHTA, CDR2 FQGNSA, per germline. CDR3: CASSLASAGGQETQYF. The sequenced part of the CDR3 DNA is TGTGCCAGCAGCTTAGCGTCAGCGGGAGGACAAGAGACC.

This clone was picked up many times. The read ends 3 residues before the CDR3 terminus; that terminus is restored from the germline J gene. The gene calls are TRBV19 and TRBJ2-3, with 11 bases aligning to TRBD2. The germline V gene encodes CDR1 LNHDA and CDR2 SQIVND (reference sequence). There are 15 residues in the CDR3. The V gene end was trimmed by 10 bases and the J gene end by 0 bases; junction bases not matched to a gene: 6. This CDR3 is CATSIAGGSTDTQYF. The part of the CDR3 DNA that was read is TGTGCCACCTCTATAGCGGGAGGGAGCACAGATACG.

This clone was recorded at least ten times. The CDR3 extends 3 residues past the end of the read, so its final part is completed from the germline J gene. This rearrangement joins TRBV4-2 to TRBJ2-3, with TRBD2 identical over 9 bases. The CDR3 totals 16 residues. Looked up from germline, CDR1 is LGHNA and CDR2 is YNFKEQ. The ends lost 2 bases at V and 0 bases at J; junction bases unmatched: 3. The DNA read from the CDR3 is TGTGCCAGCAGCCAATCACTAGCGGGTAGCACAGATACG. Translating gives CASSQSLAGSTDT. In full, the CDR3 is CASSQSLAGSTDTQYF.

This clone was counted between two and nine times. The read gets to within 3 residues of the CDR3 end, and the germline J gene fills in the rest. The chain combines TRBV27 with TRBJ2-7, with unresolved D. Between the trimmed V and J ends, which lost 8 bases and 4 bases, there was a span of 12 bases. CDR3 length: 12 residues. Germline assignment: CDR1 MNHEY and CDR2 SMNVEV (reference sequence). CDR3: CASGTTHYEQYF. CDR3 DNA, as far as it was read: TGTGCCAGCGGTACGACTCATTACGAG.

This clone was seen repeatedly, ten times or more. The read comes to an end 3 residues before the CDR3 does, leaving the germline J gene to fill in the end. V usage is TRBV28 and J usage is TRBJ1-4, with D possibly matching TRBD1 (6 bases). The CDR3 is 12 residues long. In germline, CDR1 is MDHEN, CDR2 SYDVKM. Deletions cut 6 bases from V and 6 bases from J, with 8 bases between. Incomplete CDR3 DNA: TGTGCCAGCAGCGGACAGTATGAAAAA. Amino acid sequence: CASSGQYEK. The full CDR3 sequence reads CASSGQYEKLFF.

This clone was observed at least ten times. The read terminates 3 residues before the CDR3 end, so the remaining end is supplied by the germline J gene. This chain joins TRBV7-9 and TRBJ1-1, with a weak D call TRBD1 (6 bases). V was clipped by 5 bases and J by 4 bases, with 14 bases between them. Germline CDR1 and CDR2: SEHNR and FQNEAQ (reference sequence). The CDR3 consists of 14 residues. The CDR3 sequence is CASSQAGGGTEAFF. The CDR3 DNA, read in part, is TGTGCCAGCAGCCAAGCAGGAGGGGGCACTGAA.

With respect to this clone: The missing CDR3 end, 3 residues past where the read stops, is filled in from the germline J gene. The genes are TRBV2 and TRBJ1-2; TRBD1 might be the D (5 bases). CDR1 is SNHLY, CDR2 FYNNEI, per germline. CDR3 length: 11 amino acids. The CDR3 bases that were read are TGTGCCAGCAGTCCGGGACTAGCC. Protein product: CASSPGLA. The complete CDR3 reads CASSPGLAYTF.

Of note for this clone: A far larger clone is one base from this, pointing to a likely read error. The CDR3 end is not reached by the read, which stops 3 residues before it; the germline J gene fills it in. V gene TRBV30 combines with J gene TRBJ2-7, with D perhaps TRBD1 (5 bases). This CDR3 has 16 amino acids. Germline V CDR1 and CDR2: GTSNPN, SVGIG (reference sequence). The chain's CDR3 is CASSTPRVGRSYEQYF. CDR3 DNA (partial): TGTGCCTCGAGTACCCCCAGGGTGGGGCGGTCCTACGAG.

This clone was counted ten times or more. The read is 3 residues too short to cover the CDR3 end, so that end is filled in from the germline J gene. The rearrangement uses TRBV29-1 and TRBJ1-5; tentative D call: TRBD1 (5 bases). Germline V CDR1 and CDR2: SQVTM, ANQGSEA. Trimming stripped 4 bases from V and 1 base from J, with 8 bases between. This CDR3 has 13 amino acids. Incomplete CDR3 DNA: TGCAGCGTTGCGGCAGGGAGCAATCAGCCC. Translated, it gives CSVAAGSNQP. The whole CDR3 sequence is CSVAAGSNQPQHF. Based on the CDR3 plus reference TRBV29-1 and TRBJ1-5, the full variable domain is SAVISQKPSRDICQRGTSLTIQCQVDSQVTMMFWYRQQPGQSLTLIATANQGSEATYESGFVIDKFPISRPNLTFSTLTVSNMSPEDSSIYLCSVAAGSNQPQHFGDGTRLSIL.

This clone appeared many times. The read gets to within 3 residues of the CDR3 end, and the germline J gene fills in the rest. The V call is TRBV7-2, the J call TRBJ2-3; 9 bases align to TRBD2. Trimming at V came to 3 bases and at J to 5 bases, leaving 3 bases not matched to a gene. Germline V lookup: CDR1 SGHTA, CDR2 FQGNSA. The CDR3 is 14 residues long. Incomplete CDR3 DNA: TGTGCCAGCAGCTTTCGAGCGGGAGGAGATACG. This translates into CASSFRAGGDT. The whole CDR3 sequence is CASSFRAGGDTQYF.

The sample holds many counts of this clone. The sequence runs out 3 residues before the end of the CDR3; the remainder is reconstructed from the germline J gene. The genes are TRBV30 and TRBJ2-7, with D perhaps TRBD2 (5 bases). Trimming removed 0 bases at V and 3 bases at J, with 15 bases between. Germline values: CDR1 GTSNPN, CDR2 SVGIG (reference sequence). CDR3 length: 15 amino acids. The covered CDR3 bases are TGTGCCTGGAGTGTAATTAGATATGACTACTACGAG. It translates to CAWSVIRYDYYE. The whole CDR3 sequence is CAWSVIRYDYYEQYF.

This clone was counted ten times or more. The observed sequence ends 3 residues before the CDR3 terminus, with the missing tail filled in from the germline J gene. This chain uses TRBV20-1 with TRBJ2-3; 9 nucleotides match TRBD2. This CDR3 region has 15 residues. Per germline, CDR1 DFQATT and CDR2 SNEGSKA (reference sequence). V was pared by 3 bases and J by 4 bases, with 8 bases of the junction left unmatched. The DNA read from the CDR3 is TGCAGTGCTAGGGAGGGACTAGCATGGGCAGATACG. Amino acids: CSAREGLAWADT. The full CDR3 protein is CSAREGLAWADTQYF.

The sample holds a few counts of this clone. From the germline J gene comes the end of the CDR3, since the read stops 3 residues before it. The genes are TRBV11-2 and TRBJ1-1, with D maybe TRBD1 (6 bases). Germline lookup yields CDR1 SGHAT and CDR2 FQNNGV. This CDR3 contains 13 residues. The ends were cut back, 5 bases at V and 4 bases at J, with 11 bases in the middle. The covered CDR3 bases are TGTGCCAGCAGCCCCCGAGGGGGCACTGAA. It specifies CASSPRGGTE. The CDR3, in full, reads CASSPRGGTEAFF. The full variable domain, its missing parts supplied by reference TRBV11-2 and TRBJ1-1, is EAGVAQSPRYKIIEKRQSVAFWCNPISGHATLYWYQQILGQGPKLLIQFQNNGVVDDSQLPKDRFSAERLKGVDSTLKIQPAKLEDSAVYLCASSPRGGTEAFFGQGTRLTVV.

Concerning this clone: The read terminates 3 residues before the CDR3 end, so the remaining end is supplied by the germline J gene. The chain uses TRBV11-1 and TRBJ2-3, with 10 bases identical to TRBD1. The ends lost 3 bases at V and 7 bases at J; junction bases unmatched: 7. There are 15 residues in the CDR3. Germline CDR1 is SGHAT and CDR2 is FQDESV (reference sequence). The covered CDR3 bases are TGTGCCAGCAGCTTTCGTGGACAGGGGGGGAATACG. Protein: CASSFRGQGGNT. The full CDR3 protein reads CASSFRGQGGNTQYF.

Ten or more counts support this clone. The read stops 3 residues short of the end of the CDR3; the missing end is completed from the germline J gene. This chain connects TRBV30 to TRBJ1-2; no reliable D call. The CDR3 consists of 12 residues. V was trimmed by 7 bases and J by 4 bases, leaving 13 bases between them. In germline, CDR1 is GTSNPN, CDR2 SVGIG (reference sequence). The CDR3 is CAYFVQSYGYTF. CDR3 bases read: TGTGCCTACTTTGTACAGAGCTATGGC.

Ten or more counts support this clone. The read ends 3 residues shy of where the CDR3 ends; the end is completed using the germline J gene. The chain employs TRBV10-1 and TRBJ2-1; TRBD2 matches at 9 bases. The CDR3 has 16 amino acids. CDR1 WNHNN and CDR2 SYGVQD come from the germline V gene (reference sequence). Losses at the gene ends were 1 base for V and 9 bases for J; bases not matched to a gene: 10. The CDR3 loop reads CASSEWAGGFVREQFF. The DNA read from the CDR3 is TGCGCCAGCAGTGAGTGGGCGGGAGGGTTCGTCCGTGAG.